The subject of this entry is one T cell receptor beta chain. Its cognate antigen has yet to be identified. It has no much larger one-base neighbor in the sample; base qualities were not kept. The trial excluded patients who had a history of autoimmune disease or who were on systemic immunosuppression. Peripheral blood for TCR sequencing was collected from all dose cohorts at baseline, on cycle 4 day 1, and on cycle 7 day 1. The samples were drawn from a first-in-human, open-label, multicenter phase I dose-escalation trial of ivuxolimab. Adults with locally advanced or metastatic head and neck squamous cell, hepatocellular, melanoma or renal cell carcinoma were enrolled in the trial. CD4+ and CD8+ T cells were sorted separately from peripheral blood before TCR sequencing. Reading from cysteine to phenylalanine, the CDR3 counts 15 amino acids. Only the CDR3 DNA is retained, 45 bases long and in frame from the first base. CDR1 SGDLS and CDR2 YYNGEE were looked up in the germline V gene. V is reduced by 4 bases and J by 3 bases, leaving a spacing of 14 bases between them.

This sample is drawn from a study of OX40 agonist ivuxolimab in advanced cancers. Background on the whole study: Ivuxolimab was an agonistic, fully human IgG2 monoclonal antibody directed against OX40 (CD134), a costimulatory receptor. Prior anti-PD-1, anti-PD-L1 or anti-CTLA-4 therapy was permitted, and checkpoint inhibitors had been received by more than 35% of dose-escalation patients. Of the roughly 52 dose-escalation patients, hepatocellular carcinoma was present in around 20, melanoma in roughly 15, renal cell carcinoma in 9 and head and neck cancer in 9. Peripheral TCRbeta sequencing aimed to test whether ivuxolimab altered TCR sequence diversity and caused clonal T-cell expansion. Intravenous ivuxolimab was administered to patients every 2 weeks at six dose levels: 0.01, 0.1, 0.3, 1.5, 3 and 10 mg/kg. The dose-escalation cohort was about 86% male with a mean age of about 54 years, ranging from roughly 20 to 80. Partial responses were achieved by three dose-escalation patients, of whom one had hepatocellular carcinoma and two had cutaneous melanoma. The paper reports the monotherapy dose-escalation portion (N of about 56 patients) of the phase I ivuxolimab trial.

Points the paper makes about the study in general: Clonal expansion of both CD4+ and CD8+ blood T cells was observed from baseline to week 6 at doses 0.1 to 3.0 mg/kg. Antigen specificity was not determined for the clonally expanded peripheral T cells. After ivuxolimab, more expanded clones were found on average in CD8+ T cells than in CD4+ T cells. Low levels of normalized T-cell clonal expansion were also seen in some patients who did not respond. Partial responders in the 0.1-3.0 mg/kg groups had among the lowest normalized peripheral clonal expansion, especially among CD8+ T cells.

Genomic DNA was isolated from the sorted cells so that the TCRbeta CDR3 region could be sequenced. The immunoSEQ Assay was used for sequencing of TCRbeta CDR3 regions. TCRdb re-hosts the immuneACCESS table, in-frame sequences only. Its copies lack some clones; in the studies checked, an unresolved V gene accounts for under half of them, and the cause for the rest is not known. In this sample the table shows 65,000 to 85,000 clones, approximately 83% of which occur a single time. The ten most abundant clones make up around 2.9% of the sample. The TCR sequence derives from an adult with an advanced solid tumor such as melanoma, head and neck, liver or kidney cancer. The chain is encoded by TRBV9 joined to TRBJ1-5; TRBD1 is a possible D gene, resting on 6 matching bases. Material: CD4+ or CD8+ T cells sorted from blood, obtained in a trial of the OX40 agonist ivuxolimab. The bases read TGTGCCAGCAGCCCAAGACAGGAGATCAATCAGCCCCAGCATTTT. Protein translation: CASSPRQEINQPQHF. Joined to the reference TRBV9 and TRBJ1-5 proteins, this CDR3 gives the full variable domain: DSGVTQTPKHLITATGQRVTLRCSPRSGDLSVYWYQQSLDQGLQFLIQYYNGEERAKGNILERFSAQQFPDLHSELNLSSLELGDSALYFCASSPRQEINQPQHFGDGTRLSIL.